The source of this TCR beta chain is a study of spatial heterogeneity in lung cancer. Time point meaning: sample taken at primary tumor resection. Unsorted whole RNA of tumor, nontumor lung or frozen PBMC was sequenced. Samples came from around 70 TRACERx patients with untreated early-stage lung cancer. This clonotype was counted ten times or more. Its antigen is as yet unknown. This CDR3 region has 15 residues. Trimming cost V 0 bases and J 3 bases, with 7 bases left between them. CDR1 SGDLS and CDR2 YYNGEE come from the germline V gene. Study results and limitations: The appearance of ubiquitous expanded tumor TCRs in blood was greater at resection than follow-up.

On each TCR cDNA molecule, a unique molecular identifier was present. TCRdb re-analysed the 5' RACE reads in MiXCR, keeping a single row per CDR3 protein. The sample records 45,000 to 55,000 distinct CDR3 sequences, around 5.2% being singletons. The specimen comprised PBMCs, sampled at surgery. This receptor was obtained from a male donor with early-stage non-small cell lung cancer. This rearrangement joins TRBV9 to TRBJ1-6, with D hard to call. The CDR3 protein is CASSVGPNYNSPLHF. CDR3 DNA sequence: TGTGCCAGCAGCGTAGGACCGAACTATAATTCACCCCTCCACTTT.